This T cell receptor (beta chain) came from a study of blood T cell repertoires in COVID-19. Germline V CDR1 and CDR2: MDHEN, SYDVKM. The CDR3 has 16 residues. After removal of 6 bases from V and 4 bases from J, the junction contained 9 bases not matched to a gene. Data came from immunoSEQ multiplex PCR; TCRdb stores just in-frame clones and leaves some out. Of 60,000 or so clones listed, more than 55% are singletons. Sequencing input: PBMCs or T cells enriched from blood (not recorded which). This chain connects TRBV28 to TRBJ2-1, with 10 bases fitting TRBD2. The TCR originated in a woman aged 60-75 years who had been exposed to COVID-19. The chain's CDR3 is CASRPPGLAQYNEQFF. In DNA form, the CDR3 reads TGTGCCAGCAGACCCCCGGGACTAGCGCAATACAATGAGCAGTTCTTC.